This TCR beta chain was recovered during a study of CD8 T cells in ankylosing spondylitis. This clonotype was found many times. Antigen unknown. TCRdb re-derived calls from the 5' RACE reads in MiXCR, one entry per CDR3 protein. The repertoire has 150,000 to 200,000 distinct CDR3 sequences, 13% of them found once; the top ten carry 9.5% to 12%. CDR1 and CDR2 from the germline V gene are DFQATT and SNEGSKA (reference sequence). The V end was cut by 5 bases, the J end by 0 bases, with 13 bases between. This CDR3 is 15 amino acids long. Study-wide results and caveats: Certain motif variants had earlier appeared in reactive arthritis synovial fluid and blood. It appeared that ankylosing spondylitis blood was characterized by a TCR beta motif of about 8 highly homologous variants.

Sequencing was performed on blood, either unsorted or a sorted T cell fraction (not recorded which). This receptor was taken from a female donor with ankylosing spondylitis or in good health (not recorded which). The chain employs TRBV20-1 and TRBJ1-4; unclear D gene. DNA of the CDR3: TGCAGTGCTGGGATCGCGGCGGCAACTAATGAAAAACTGTTTTTT. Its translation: CSAGIAAATNEKLFF.